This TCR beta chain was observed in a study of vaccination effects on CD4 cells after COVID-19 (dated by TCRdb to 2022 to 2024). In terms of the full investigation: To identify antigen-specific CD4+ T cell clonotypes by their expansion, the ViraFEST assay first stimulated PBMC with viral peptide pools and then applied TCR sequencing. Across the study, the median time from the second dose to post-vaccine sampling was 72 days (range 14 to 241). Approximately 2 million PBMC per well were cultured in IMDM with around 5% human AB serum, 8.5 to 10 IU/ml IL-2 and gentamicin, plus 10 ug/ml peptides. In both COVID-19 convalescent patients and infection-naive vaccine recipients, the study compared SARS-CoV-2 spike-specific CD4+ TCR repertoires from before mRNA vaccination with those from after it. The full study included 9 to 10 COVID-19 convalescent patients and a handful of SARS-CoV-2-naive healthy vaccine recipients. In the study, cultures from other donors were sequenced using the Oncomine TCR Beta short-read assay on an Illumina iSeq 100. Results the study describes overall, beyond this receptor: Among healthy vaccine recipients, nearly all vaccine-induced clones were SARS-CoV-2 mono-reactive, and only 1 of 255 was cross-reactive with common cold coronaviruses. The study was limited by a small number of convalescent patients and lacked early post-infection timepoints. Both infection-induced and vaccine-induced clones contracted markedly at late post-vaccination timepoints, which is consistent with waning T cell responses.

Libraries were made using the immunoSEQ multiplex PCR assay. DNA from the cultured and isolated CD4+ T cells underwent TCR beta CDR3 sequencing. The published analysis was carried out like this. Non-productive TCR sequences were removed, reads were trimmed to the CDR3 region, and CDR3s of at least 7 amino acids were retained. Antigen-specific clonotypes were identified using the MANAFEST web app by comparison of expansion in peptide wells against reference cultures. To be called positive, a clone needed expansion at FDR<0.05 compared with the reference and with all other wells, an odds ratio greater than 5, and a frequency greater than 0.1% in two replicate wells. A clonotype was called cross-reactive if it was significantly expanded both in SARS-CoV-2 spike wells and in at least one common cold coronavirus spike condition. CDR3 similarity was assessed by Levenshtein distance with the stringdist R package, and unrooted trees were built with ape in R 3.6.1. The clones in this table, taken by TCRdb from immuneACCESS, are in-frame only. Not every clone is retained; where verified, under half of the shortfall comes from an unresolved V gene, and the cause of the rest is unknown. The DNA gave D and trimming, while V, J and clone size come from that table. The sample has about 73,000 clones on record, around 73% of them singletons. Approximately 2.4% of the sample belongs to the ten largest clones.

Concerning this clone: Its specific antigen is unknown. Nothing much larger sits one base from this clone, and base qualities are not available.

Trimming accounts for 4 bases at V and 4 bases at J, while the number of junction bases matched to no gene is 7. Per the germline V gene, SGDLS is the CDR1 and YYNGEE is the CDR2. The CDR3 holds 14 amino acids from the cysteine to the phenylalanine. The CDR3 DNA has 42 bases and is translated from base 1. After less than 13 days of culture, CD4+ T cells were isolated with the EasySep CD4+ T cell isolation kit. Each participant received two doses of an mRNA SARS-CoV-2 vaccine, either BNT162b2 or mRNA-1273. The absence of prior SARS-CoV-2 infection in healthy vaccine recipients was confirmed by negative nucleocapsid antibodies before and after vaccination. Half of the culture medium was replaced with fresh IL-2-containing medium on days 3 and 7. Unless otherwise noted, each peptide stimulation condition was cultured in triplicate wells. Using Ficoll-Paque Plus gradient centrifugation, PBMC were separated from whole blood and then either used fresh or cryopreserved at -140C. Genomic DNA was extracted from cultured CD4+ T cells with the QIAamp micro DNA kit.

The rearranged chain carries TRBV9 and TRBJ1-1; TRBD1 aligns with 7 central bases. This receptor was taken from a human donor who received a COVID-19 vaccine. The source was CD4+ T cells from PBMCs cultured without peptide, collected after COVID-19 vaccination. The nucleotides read TGTGCCAGCAGCCCGGGACAGAGAGGCACTGAAGCTTTCTTT. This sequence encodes CASSPGQRGTEAFF.